These 26 T cell receptor beta chains share one sample of origin, sequenced in a study of T cell repertoires in cytomegalovirus infection. From the reads, TCRdb called clonotypes with MiXCR, one entry per CDR3 protein. The data contain hundreds of thousands of distinct CDR3 sequences, about a sixth of them singletons. Material for sequencing was PBMCs. The receptor source for this set is a human donor in good health (CMV status not recorded). Some clones in this sample may be carry-over from other donors' samples.

Many counts were recorded for this clonotype. V and J are TRBV10-3 and TRBJ1-2; tentative D call: TRBD1 (5 bases). CDR3 size: 15 residues. Per the germline V gene, CDR1 is ENHRY and CDR2 is SYGVKD. V was cut by 11 bases and J by 3 bases, with 22 bases left in between. The CDR3 loop is CAVKPDGSGDYGYTF. DNA of the CDR3: TGTGCCGTCAAACCCGACGGCTCGGGGGACTATGGCTACACCTTC.

The table lists this clonotype with a few counts. This chain connects TRBV2 to TRBJ2-2, with D perhaps matching TRBD2 (6 bases). Germline V gene data show CDR1 as SNHLY and CDR2 as FYNNEI. Trimming took 4 bases from V and 5 from J, leaving 17 bases between them. The CDR3 length is 16 residues. In nucleotides, the CDR3 is TGTGCCAGCAGTGTCACGCGGGTCGGAGGGACCGGGGAGCTGTTTTTT. Protein sequence: CASSVTRVGGTGELFF.

This chain links TRBV9 with TRBJ2-3; possibly TRBD1 for D (5 bases). This CDR3 contains 15 residues. Germline V gene data show CDR1 as SGDLS and CDR2 as YYNGEE. The V end was cut by 3 bases, the J end by 2 bases, with 13 bases between. Written as DNA, the CDR3 is TGTGCCAGCAGCGCTGGCAGGGCCTTCACAGATACGCAGTATTTT. This gives the protein CASSAGRAFTDTQYF.

In its sample, this clonotype was seen a few times. The chain combines TRBV2 with TRBJ1-2; D unresolved. The CDR3 has 15 amino acids. CDR1 is SNHLY and CDR2 is FYNNEI in the germline V gene. Trimming pared 3 bases from V and 0 bases from J, leaving 11 bases between. Written as DNA, the CDR3 is TGTGCCAGCAGTGACAGCGGAATAGCTAACTATGGCTACACCTTC. Translated: CASSDSGIANYGYTF.

This chain connects TRBV5-4 to TRBJ1-1; possibly TRBD1 for D (6 bases). The CDR3 runs to 15 residues. The V end lost 3 bases, the J end lost 4 bases, and 16 bases lay between the germline ends. From germline, CDR1 is SGHNT and CDR2 YYREEE (reference sequence). The CDR3 loop is CASSSVGVQGTEAFF. CDR3 DNA: TGTGCCAGCAGCTCGGTAGGGGTACAGGGCACTGAAGCTTTCTTT.

This clonotype has a count of ten or more. The rearrangement links TRBV7-2 to TRBJ2-1; no reliable D call. CDR1 is SGHTA and CDR2 is FQGNSA in the germline V gene. V dropped 5 bases and J dropped 4 bases, with 15 bases sitting between them. The CDR3 runs to 15 residues. CDR3 DNA: TGTGCCAGCAGCCCCGCAGGCTCAAGATACAATGAGCAGTTCTTC. Protein: CASSPAGSRYNEQFF.

The sample holds a few counts of this clonotype. This chain links TRBV5-5 with TRBJ1-2; D is unclear. The V end lost 2 bases, the J end lost 1 base, and 18 bases lay between the germline ends. Germline V gene lookup returns CDR1 SGHKS and CDR2 YYEKEE (reference sequence). The CDR3 extends over 17 amino acids. The CDR3 DNA reads as TGTGCCAGCAGCTTAGTGATGAGGGCTGAAGGTAACTATGGCTACACCTTC. Its translation: CASSLVMRAEGNYGYTF.

Only one count was recorded for this clonotype. The J gene is TRBJ1-4, the V gene TRBV28; D remains unclear. CDR1 MDHEN and CDR2 SYDVKM come from the germline V gene. CDR3 size: 16 residues. V was clipped by 0 bases and J by 0 bases, with 8 bases between them. The chain's CDR3 is CASSLWGRSTNEKLFF. The CDR3 DNA reads TGTGCCAGCAGTTTATGGGGCAGATCAACTAATGAAAAACTGTTTTTT. Drawing the rest from reference TRBV28 and TRBJ1-4, the complete variable domain is DVKVTQSSRYLVKRTGEKVFLECVQDMDHENMFWYRQDPGLGLRLIYFSYDVKMKEKGDIPEGYSVSREKKERFSLILESASTNQTSMYLCASSLWGRSTNEKLFFGSGTQLSVL.

This clonotype appeared many times. This CDR3 is CASNLGGSPYEQYF. The DNA for the CDR3 is TGTGCCAGCAACCTGGGGGGGTCCCCTTACGAGCAGTACTTC. The chain has TRBV12-3 or TRBV12-4 and TRBJ2-7; TRBD2 agrees at 7 bases. With 7 bases clipped from V and 4 bases from J, the junction kept 10 bases outside the gene matches. This CDR3 spans 14 amino acids.

This clonotype came up many times. V gene TRBV7-6 combines with J gene TRBJ2-5; D possibly corresponds to TRBD1 (6 bases). V shed 4 bases and J shed 1 base, with 13 bases lying between them. This CDR3 is 15 amino acids long. Per the germline V gene, CDR1 is SGHVS and CDR2 is FNYEAQ. In DNA form, the CDR3 reads TGTGCCAGCAGCTGGGGGCTGAGTCTCCAAGAGACCCAGTACTTC. This translates into CASSWGLSLQETQYF.

This clonotype was counted a few times. The chain is built from TRBV27 and TRBJ2-1, with 11 bases matching TRBD2. CDR1 and CDR2 from the germline V gene are MNHEY and SMNVEV (reference sequence). CDR3 length: 15 amino acids. J lost 9 bases, V lost 5 bases, and 9 bases had no gene match. CDR3 protein: CASSLSGGGGSEQFF. The CDR3 DNA sequence: TGTGCCAGCAGTCTTAGCGGGGGGGGTGGTAGTGAGCAGTTCTTC.

The rearrangement links TRBV19 to TRBJ1-1, with D possibly matching TRBD1 (6 bases). Trimming removed 10 bases at V and 8 bases at J, with 17 bases between. Germline V gene data show CDR1 as LNHDA and CDR2 as SQIVND (reference sequence). The CDR3 totals 12 residues. This chain's CDR3 is CATMGGLAEAFF. CDR3 nucleotide sequence: TGTGCCACCATGGGGGGCCTCGCCGAAGCTTTCTTT.

The V call is TRBV6-5, the J call TRBJ1-5; the D is unclear. CDR3 length: 14 amino acids. Per germline, CDR1 MNHEY and CDR2 SVGAGI. Trimming shortened V by 5 bases and J by 0 bases, and 8 bases separated the two germline ends. CDR3 in amino acids: CASSPQYSNQPQHF. In DNA, the CDR3 is TGTGCCAGCAGTCCTCAATATAGCAATCAGCCCCAGCATTTT.

Many counts were recorded for this clonotype. The CDR3 DNA sequence: TGTGCCAGCCGCGGGGGGGGGTTAAGCACAGATACGCAGTATTTT. Protein product: CASRGGGLSTDTQYF. The genes are TRBV7-2 and TRBJ2-3; 9 bases agree with TRBD2. The CDR3 runs to 15 residues. V was pared by 8 bases and J by 0 bases, with 6 bases of the junction left unmatched. CDR1 SGHTA and CDR2 FQGNSA come from the germline V gene.

In its sample, this clonotype was seen a few times. This rearrangement joins TRBV4-3 to TRBJ1-2; perhaps TRBD1 as D (5 bases). CDR1 LGHNA and CDR2 YSLEER come from the germline V gene. The length of the CDR3 is 14 residues. The ends were cut back, 6 bases at V and 6 bases at J, with 17 bases in the middle. The CDR3 region has the DNA TGCGCCAGCAGTCCACAGGCTCCCGGGGATGGCTACACCTTC. Encoded protein: CASSPQAPGDGYTF.

This clonotype showed up just a few times. The chain has TRBV5-6 and TRBJ1-1; D gene uncertain. Trimming removed 2 bases from V and 2 bases from J, with 13 bases in between. CDR3 size: 15 residues. The germline CDR1 and CDR2 sequences are SGHDT and YYEEEE. In DNA, the CDR3 is TGTGCCAGCAGCTTTCGAGACAAGGGAAACACTGAAGCTTTCTTT. Translated: CASSFRDKGNTEAFF.

The chain uses TRBV7-9 and TRBJ2-1; 12 positions match TRBD1. CDR1 SEHNR and CDR2 FQNEAQ come from the germline V gene (reference sequence). With V trimmed by 5 bases and J by 0 bases, 14 bases remained unmatched. This CDR3 contains 20 residues. The CDR3 protein is CASSASSGQGAVSSYNEQFF. The DNA of the CDR3 is TGTGCCAGCAGCGCTTCCTCGGGACAGGGGGCCGTGAGCTCCTACAATGAGCAGTTCTTC.

This clonotype occurred a few times. V is TRBV20-1 and J is TRBJ2-7; D gene ambiguous. With 5 bases removed from V and 6 bases from J, the gap between germline ends came to 11 bases. The CDR3 runs 11 residues. Germline lookup yields CDR1 DFQATT and CDR2 SNEGSKA (reference sequence). The CDR3 region is CSALWGTEQYF. The CDR3 DNA follows: TGCAGTGCTCTCTGGGGAACCGAGCAGTACTTC.

This sequence joins TRBV4-1 and TRBJ2-1, with TRBD1 as a possible D gene (6 bases). V dropped 0 bases and J dropped 1 base, with 7 bases sitting between them. Germline V CDR1 and CDR2: MGHRA, YSYEKL. The CDR3 extends over 15 amino acids. In DNA, the CDR3 is TGCGCCAGCAGCCAAGAAGACAGGTCCTACAATGAGCAGTTCTTC. Residues: CASSQEDRSYNEQFF.

This chain joins TRBV6-5 and TRBJ2-3; maybe TRBD1 (5 bases). Trimming cost V 7 bases and J 5 bases, with 10 bases left between them. This CDR3 is built from 12 residues. In germline, CDR1 is MNHEY, CDR2 SVGAGI. Here the CDR3 reads CASTTTGDTQYF. The DNA for the CDR3 is TGTGCCAGCACCACCACAGGAGATACGCAGTATTTT.

The chain couples TRBV28 to TRBJ2-2, with TRBD2 matching over 11 bases. Germline CDR1 and CDR2: MDHEN and SYDVKM. The CDR3 spans 16 residues. Losses at the gene ends were 7 bases for V and 7 bases for J; bases not matched to a gene: 11. The CDR3 DNA follows: TGTGCCAGCAACGGACTAGCGGGTATGGGTGGCGGGGAGCTGTTTTTT. Its translation: CASNGLAGMGGGELFF.

The chain combines TRBV5-5 with TRBJ1-4; 10 nucleotides line up with TRBD1. J was trimmed by 8 bases and V by 4 bases; bases with no gene match: 8. CDR1 is SGHKS, CDR2 YYEKEE, per germline (reference sequence). The CDR3 consists of 15 residues. The CDR3 region is CASSQTGTGVEKLFF. CDR3 bases: TGTGCCAGCAGCCAAACCGGGACAGGGGTGGAAAAACTGTTTTTT.

A few counts support this clonotype. The chain uses TRBV28 and TRBJ1-2; 7 bases map to TRBD1. CDR3 size: 15 residues. Unmatched junction bases numbered 8, after V lost 3 bases and J lost 4 bases. In germline, CDR1 is MDHEN, CDR2 SYDVKM. The DNA for the CDR3 is TGTGCCAGCAGTTTTACTGGGCCAGGGGGCTATGGCTACACCTTC. Protein sequence: CASSFTGPGGYGYTF.

This clonotype was seen repeatedly, ten times or more. CDR3 sequence: CAIHQRQAGGETQYF. CDR3 nucleotide sequence: TGTGCCATCCATCAGCGACAGGCCGGTGGAGAGACCCAGTACTTC. This chain links TRBV28 with TRBJ2-5; D possibly corresponds to TRBD1 (6 bases). The germline V gene has CDR1 MDHEN and CDR2 SYDVKM. The CDR3 is 15 amino acids. The V gene lost 10 bases and the J gene lost 4 bases, with 22 bases spanning the gap.

The CDR3 loop reads CSAGKGNYGYTF. DNA of the CDR3: TGCAGTGCTGGGAAAGGGAACTATGGCTACACCTTC. The chain is built from TRBV20-1 and TRBJ1-2; no firm D call. This CDR3 spans 12 amino acids. V was clipped by 5 bases and J by 2 bases, with 9 bases between them. The germline V gene encodes CDR1 DFQATT and CDR2 SNEGSKA (reference sequence).

This rearrangement joins TRBV20-1 to TRBJ2-5; 10 nucleotides match TRBD2. The V gene end was trimmed by 6 bases and the J gene end by 2 bases; junction bases not matched to a gene: 9. The CDR3 runs to 15 residues. Germline V gene data show CDR1 as DFQATT and CDR2 as SNEGSKA (reference sequence). The CDR3 loop reads CSAPNSGGRQETQYF. The CDR3 DNA reads as TGCAGTGCACCGAATAGCGGGGGGCGTCAAGAGACCCAGTACTTC.